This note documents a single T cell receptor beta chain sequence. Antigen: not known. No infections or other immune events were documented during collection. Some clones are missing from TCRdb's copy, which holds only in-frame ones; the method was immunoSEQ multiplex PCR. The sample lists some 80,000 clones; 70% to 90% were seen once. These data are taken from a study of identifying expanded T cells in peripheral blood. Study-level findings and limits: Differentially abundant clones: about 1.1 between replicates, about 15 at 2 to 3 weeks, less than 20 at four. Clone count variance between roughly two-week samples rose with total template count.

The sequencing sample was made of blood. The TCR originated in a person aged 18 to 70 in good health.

DNA of the CDR3: TGTGCCATCACCAAGGGGGGGACGTCGTATGGCTACACCTTC. This gives the protein CAITKGGTSYGYTF. The chain uses TRBV10-3 and TRBJ1-2; the D gene is possibly TRBD1 (6 bases). The CDR3 sequence is 14 residues long. Germline-derived CDR1 and CDR2 are ENHRY and SYGVKD. The germline V and J ends were trimmed by 7 bases and 5 bases, with 17 bases remaining between them.